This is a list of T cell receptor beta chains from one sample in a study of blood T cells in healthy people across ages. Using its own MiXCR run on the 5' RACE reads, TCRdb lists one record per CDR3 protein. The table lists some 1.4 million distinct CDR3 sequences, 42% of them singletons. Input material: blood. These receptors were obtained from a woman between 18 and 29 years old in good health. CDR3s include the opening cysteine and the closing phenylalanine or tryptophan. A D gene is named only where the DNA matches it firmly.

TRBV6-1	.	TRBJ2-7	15	CASSEAAGSSYEQYF
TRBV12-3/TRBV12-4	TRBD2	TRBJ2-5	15	CASRQGLAGQETQYF
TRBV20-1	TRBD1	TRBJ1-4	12	CSARGTAWKLFF
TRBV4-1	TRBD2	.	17	CASSQSPPGLGLETQYF
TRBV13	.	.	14	CASSLGWGRSEQYF
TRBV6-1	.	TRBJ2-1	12	CASTPSRREQFF
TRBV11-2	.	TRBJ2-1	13	CASSLDPLGEQFF
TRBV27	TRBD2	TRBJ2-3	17	CASSSRTSGRVTDTQYF
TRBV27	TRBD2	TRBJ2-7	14	CASSFSGGASEQYF
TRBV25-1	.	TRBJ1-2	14	CASSPEGGDYGYTF
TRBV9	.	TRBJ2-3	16	CASSVQPDPSTDTQYF
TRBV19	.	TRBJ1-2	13	CASSNEKVDGYTF
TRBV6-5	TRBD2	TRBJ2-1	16	CASRKSSGATYNEQFF
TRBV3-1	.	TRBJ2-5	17	CASSQGFAGEGYNEQYF
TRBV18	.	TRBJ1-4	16	CASSQKQDSTNEKLFF